The 30 T cell receptor beta chains in this list originate from one sample, sequenced in a study of OX40 agonist ivuxolimab in advanced cancers. Clones were read by immunoSEQ multiplex PCR, and TCRdb kept only the in-frame ones, dropping some. The profile covers nearly 110,000 clones, with 80% to 95% appearing a single time and about 1.2% taken by the ten largest. The input for sequencing was CD4+ or CD8+ T cells sorted from blood, taken in a trial of the OX40 agonist ivuxolimab. Every receptor here comes from an adult with an advanced solid tumor such as melanoma, head and neck, liver or kidney cancer.

The chain links TRBV18 to TRBJ1-5, with D hard to call. The V gene lost 2 bases and the J gene lost 2 bases, with 13 bases spanning the gap. This CDR3 spans 16 amino acids. Germline V gene sequence: CDR1 KGHSH, CDR2 LQKENI. The chain's CDR3 is CASSPSAVVGNQPQHF. The CDR3 nucleotides read TGTGCCAGCTCACCATCTGCAGTCGTGGGCAATCAGCCCCAGCATTTT. The variable domain in full, completed from reference TRBV18 and TRBJ1-5, reads NAGVMQNPRHLVRRRGQEARLRCSPMKGHSHVYWYRQLPEEGLKFMVYLQKENIIDESGMPKERFSAEFPKEGPSILRIQQVVRGDSAAYFCASSPSAVVGNQPQHFGDGTRLSIL.

V and J are TRBV29-1 and TRBJ1-2; D perhaps matches TRBD1 (6 bases). This CDR3 contains 11 residues. V dropped 0 bases and J dropped 9 bases, with 8 bases sitting between them. Germline assignment: CDR1 SQVTM and CDR2 ANQGSEA. CDR3 region: CSVEETGRYTF. CDR3 coding DNA: TGCAGCGTTGAAGAGACAGGACGCTACACCTTC.

This chain's CDR3 is CASSIMENEQFF. CDR3 sequence (DNA): TGTGCCAGTAGTATTATGGAGAATGAGCAGTTCTTC. This chain uses TRBV19 with TRBJ2-1; D ambiguous. Trimming removed 3 bases from V and 7 bases from J, with 7 bases in between. The CDR3 covers 12 residues. Germline V gene sequence: CDR1 LNHDA, CDR2 SQIVND (reference sequence).

This rearrangement joins TRBV5-1 to TRBJ2-5; 9 positions match TRBD1. The tail of the sequence fits TRBJ2-7 better, so the J call may be wrong. Germline V gives CDR1 SGHRS, CDR2 YFSETQ. The CDR3 is made up of 15 amino acids. As DNA, the CDR3 is TGCGCCAGCAGCTGGGTCACAGGGGGCCAGAACGAGCAGTACTTC. The encoded protein is CASSWVTGGQNEQYF.

The gene calls are TRBV6-1 and TRBJ2-7; D is possibly TRBD2 (6 bases). V lost 5 bases and J lost 3, with 11 bases in between. Germline-derived CDR1 and CDR2 are MNHNS and SASEGT. The CDR3 covers 13 residues. The CDR3 protein is CASSSGRNYEQYF. DNA of the CDR3: TGTGCCAGCAGTAGCGGGCGAAACTACGAGCAGTACTTC.

V is TRBV5-1 and J is TRBJ2-1, with 15 positions matching TRBD2. CDR1 is SGHRS and CDR2 is YFSETQ in the germline V gene. CDR3 size: 15 residues. The V gene end was trimmed by 4 bases and the J gene end by 7 bases; junction bases not matched to a gene: 3. The chain's CDR3 is CASSGGTSGGNEQFF. The CDR3 nucleotides read TGCGCCAGCAGCGGCGGGACTAGCGGGGGGAATGAGCAGTTCTTC.

The chain couples TRBV4-3 to TRBJ1-4; a weak D match, TRBD1 (5 bases). Germline V lookup: CDR1 LGHNA, CDR2 YSLEER. Trimming left V 0 bases short and J 0 bases short, with 17 bases between. There are 19 residues in the CDR3. This chain's CDR3 is CASSQEDLGRPATNEKLFF. CDR3 nucleotides: TGCGCCAGCAGCCAAGAGGACTTGGGACGGCCCGCAACTAATGAAAAACTGTTTTTT.

The chain is built from TRBV19 and TRBJ2-7, with TRBD2 identical over 9 bases. The V segment lost 5 bases and the J segment 6 bases; nucleotides outside the gene matches: 14. This CDR3 region has 16 residues. Germline-derived CDR1 and CDR2 are LNHDA and SQIVND (reference sequence). The CDR3 DNA follows: TGTGCCAGTAGTCCCCCGATGAGCGGGAGGTGGCCCGAGCAGTACTTC. Its protein product is CASSPPMSGRWPEQYF.

The rearrangement uses TRBV4-3 and TRBJ1-1; a possible D gene is TRBD1 (5 bases). CDR3 size: 16 residues. Germline values: CDR1 LGHNA, CDR2 YSLEER. V was trimmed by 1 base and J by 1 base, leaving 13 bases between them. CDR3 in amino acids: CASSQGAGQANTEAFF. For the CDR3, the DNA is TGCGCCAGCAGCCAAGGGGCCGGACAAGCGAACACTGAAGCTTTCTTT.

The chain joins TRBV5-1 to TRBJ2-2; 7 bases align to TRBD1. With 4 bases clipped from V and 8 bases from J, the junction kept 17 bases outside the gene matches. The germline V gene encodes CDR1 SGHRS and CDR2 YFSETQ. The CDR3 has 17 residues. CDR3 in amino acids: CASSPRTGQRSSGELFF. In DNA form, the CDR3 reads TGCGCCAGCAGCCCGAGAACGGGACAGAGATCGTCAGGGGAGCTGTTTTTT.

The chain joins TRBV7-2 to TRBJ2-2; tentative D call: TRBD1 (5 bases). The V end was cut by 0 bases, the J end by 1 base, with 9 bases between. This CDR3 has 16 residues. Germline CDR1 SGHTA, CDR2 FQGNSA. The DNA for the CDR3 is TGTGCCAGCAGCTTAGCGGTGGGGCAGAACACCGGGGAGCTGTTTTTT. This encodes CASSLAVGQNTGELFF.

The J gene is TRBJ2-7, the V gene TRBV21-1; no check of the table's D call, TRBD1, against the DNA was made. TRBV21-1 is flagged as a pseudogene. CDR3 length: 15 residues. CDR3 loop: CASSSYHRGSREQYF. CDR3 nucleotide sequence: TGTGCCAGCAGCAGTTATCACAGGGGGTCCCGTGAGCAGTACTTC.

The chain carries TRBV10-3 and TRBJ2-7; TRBD2 matches at 7 bases. This CDR3 comprises 12 residues. V shed 0 bases and J 7 bases; nucleotides not matched to a gene: 0. Germline-derived CDR1 and CDR2 are ENHRY and SYGVKD. Here the CDR3 DNA reads TGTGCCATCAGTGAGTCCGGGGGGGAGCAGTACTTC. Protein product: CAISESGGEQYF.

V and J are TRBV18 and TRBJ2-2; D is unresolved. The germline gives CDR1 KGHSH, CDR2 LQKENI. With 5 bases removed from V and 4 bases from J, the gap between germline ends came to 11 bases. This CDR3 contains 14 residues. The CDR3 nucleotides are TGTGCCAGCTCAGACGGTGTATTCACCGGGGAGCTGTTTTTT. This sequence encodes CASSDGVFTGELFF.

J is TRBJ1-1 and V is TRBV18; D unresolved. The V and J ends lost 2 bases and 1 base respectively, with 11 bases between them. CDR1 is KGHSH and CDR2 is LQKENI in the germline V gene. The CDR3 loop spans 15 amino acids. For the CDR3, the DNA is TGTGCCAGCTCACCAATAGCAGACCCGAACACTGAAGCTTTCTTT. The encoded protein is CASSPIADPNTEAFF.

This sequence joins TRBV11-2 and TRBJ1-2, with TRBD1 as a possible D gene (6 bases). The germline CDR1 and CDR2 sequences are SGHAT and FQNNGV. The length of the CDR3 is 13 residues. V gave up 4 bases and J gave up 4 bases, with 10 bases separating them. The CDR3 is CASSYRDTYGYTF. The CDR3 DNA reads as TGTGCCAGCAGCTACCGGGACACCTATGGCTACACCTTC.

J is TRBJ1-2 and V is TRBV6-1; weak D call: TRBD1 (6 bases). Germline CDR1 MNHNS, CDR2 SASEGT. The CDR3 consists of 12 residues. Trimming shortened V by 5 bases and J by 13 bases, and 17 bases separated the two germline ends. CDR3 DNA sequence: TGTGCCAGCAGTATACAGGGCGACCCGGGCACCTTC. This encodes CASSIQGDPGTF.

This chain joins TRBV4-2 and TRBJ2-1; 14 nucleotides line up with TRBD2. Germline CDR1 is LGHNA and CDR2 is YNFKEQ. V lost 3 bases and J lost 9; bases outside the gene matches: 4. The CDR3 runs 15 residues. CDR3 DNA sequence: TGTGCCAGCAGCCAGGGACTAGCGGGAGTAGGTGAGCAGTTCTTC. It encodes CASSQGLAGVGEQFF.

This chain connects TRBV28 to TRBJ1-2, with 7 bases aligning to TRBD1. The germline V gene has CDR1 MDHEN and CDR2 SYDVKM. This CDR3 is built from 14 residues. V lost 4 bases, J lost 7 bases, and 9 bases stayed unmatched. The CDR3 here is CASSYPGQPGGYTF. CDR3 nucleotides: TGTGCCAGCAGTTATCCGGGACAGCCCGGTGGCTACACCTTC.

The rearrangement joins TRBV28 to TRBJ2-5, with 9 nucleotides matching TRBD2. In germline, CDR1 is MDHEN, CDR2 SYDVKM. The ends lost 7 bases at V and 6 bases at J; junction bases unmatched: 21. CDR3 length equals 18 residues. The CDR3, as DNA: TGTGCCAGCAATCGTAGCGGGAGAGTCCAAAAGTTGCAACAGACCCAGTACTTC. Its translation: CASNRSGRVQKLQQTQYF.

This clone was detected once. This sequence joins TRBV4-2 and TRBJ2-6, with 7 bases that match TRBD2. Germline V gene lookup returns CDR1 LGHNA and CDR2 YNFKEQ. Trimming at V came to 5 bases and at J to 0 bases, leaving 7 bases not matched to a gene. The CDR3 length is 17 residues. The CDR3: CASSESGTRSGANVLTF. DNA for the CDR3: TGTGCCAGCAGCGAAAGCGGGACCCGCTCTGGGGCCAACGTCCTGACTTTC.

The genes are TRBV14 and TRBJ2-5; perhaps TRBD1 as D (5 bases). The V end lost 4 bases, the J end lost 5 bases, and 23 bases lay between the germline ends. The germline V gene encodes CDR1 SGHDN and CDR2 FVKESK. CDR3 length equals 17 residues. Here the CDR3 DNA reads TGTGCCAGCAGCCCTCCATGGACATCCCCGTTGGAGGAGACCCAGTACTTC. Its protein is CASSPPWTSPLEETQYF.

The rearrangement links TRBV18 to TRBJ2-1, with a weak D call TRBD2 (6 bases). This CDR3 is 18 amino acids long. CDR1 KGHSH and CDR2 LQKENI come from the germline V gene. V lost 3 bases and J 3 bases, leaving 21 bases between the germline ends. The CDR3 nucleotides read TGTGCCAGCTCACCCCCCGGTGGCGGGGCCCTCTACTACAATGAGCAGTTCTTC. Translated, it gives CASSPPGGGALYYNEQFF.

V usage is TRBV11-2 and J usage is TRBJ2-5; tentative D call: TRBD1 (5 bases). The length of the CDR3 is 17 residues. Trimming took off 3 bases at V and 3 bases at J, with 20 bases between the two ends. CDR1 is SGHAT, CDR2 FQNNGV, per germline. The CDR3 nucleotides read TGTGCCAGCAGCTTGGGATTCGTGGGGCGCGACGAAGAGACCCAGTACTTC. Translating gives CASSLGFVGRDEETQYF.

To note about this clone: At the DNA level, this CDR3 is encoded by other sequences in the same sample as well. The rearrangement uses TRBV5-4 and TRBJ2-7; 7 nucleotides agree with TRBD1. There are 17 residues in the CDR3. The germline V gene encodes CDR1 SGHNT and CDR2 YYREEE (reference sequence). J gave up 2 bases and V 0 bases, and 11 bases lay outside the gene matches. The CDR3 nucleotides are TGTGCCAGCAGCTTGGGTTGGGCCCTGGACAGGACCTACGAGCAGTACTTC. This gives the protein CASSLGWALDRTYEQYF. Based on the CDR3 plus reference TRBV5-4 and TRBJ2-7, the full variable domain is ETGVTQSPTHLIKTRGQQVTLRCSSQSGHNTVSWYQQALGQGPQFIFQYYREEENGRGNFPPRFSGLQFPNYSSELNVNALELDDSALYLCASSLGWALDRTYEQYFGPGTRLTVT.

This chain connects TRBV7-2 to TRBJ2-6; D not certain. V was trimmed by 3 bases and J by 2 bases, leaving 8 bases between them. Germline CDR1 is SGHTA and CDR2 is FQGNSA. The CDR3 is 15 residues long. CDR3 coding DNA: TGTGCCAGCAGCTTTAATGGGGCTGGGGCCAACGTCCTGACTTTC. It codes for CASSFNGAGANVLTF.

Remarks on this clone: One junction end disagrees with the germline gene, perhaps due to a read error. The V gene is TRBV7-3, the J gene TRBJ2-1; D is perhaps TRBD2 (6 bases). CDR3 size: 12 residues. From germline, CDR1 is SGHTA and CDR2 FQGTGA. CDR3 nucleotide sequence: TGTGCCAGCAGCTTAGGAGGGGACGGGTTGATCTTC. Translating it yields CASSLGGDGLIF.

The V and J genes are TRBV5-1 and TRBJ2-2, with a weak D call TRBD1 (6 bases). The CDR3 covers 14 residues. With 6 bases removed from V and 3 bases from J, the gap between germline ends came to 12 bases. The germline CDR1 and CDR2 sequences are SGHRS and YFSETQ. DNA for the CDR3: TGCGCCAGCAAGCGGACAGCGGACACCGGGGAGCTGTTTTTT. This gives the protein CASKRTADTGELFF.

V gene TRBV5-1 combines with J gene TRBJ2-3, with 10 bases identical to TRBD2. CDR1 and CDR2 from the germline V gene are SGHRS and YFSETQ. The CDR3 runs 15 residues. With 0 bases clipped from V and 6 bases from J, the junction kept 4 bases outside the gene matches. The CDR3 region is CASSLVLAGVDTQYF. The DNA of the CDR3 is TGCGCCAGCAGCTTGGTGCTAGCGGGAGTGGATACGCAGTATTTT.

The V gene is TRBV7-9, the J gene TRBJ2-2, with unresolved D. This CDR3 has 15 amino acids. CDR1 is SEHNR, CDR2 FQNEAQ, per germline (reference sequence). V was cut by 1 base and J by 5 bases, with 11 bases left in between. The CDR3 region is CASSLGVESTGELFF. In DNA form, the CDR3 reads TGTGCCAGCAGCTTAGGCGTTGAGTCTACCGGGGAGCTGTTTTTT.